This TCR beta chain originates from a study of CD8 T cells in ankylosing spondylitis. Study-level points and caveats: Seemingly characteristic of ankylosing spondylitis blood was a TCR beta motif consisting of about 8 highly homologous variants. Reportedly, matched ankylosing spondylitis synovial fluid was significantly enriched for disease-linked clones. In the blood and synovial fluid of reactive arthritis, some motif variants had been previously reported.

Quantitative 5'-RACE with molecular barcodes was used to make the TCR beta libraries. TCRdb used MiXCR to reprocess the 5' RACE reads, holding one entry per CDR3 protein. The sample carries roughly 700,000 distinct CDR3 sequences, 15% to 20% recorded once. The CDR3 is 17 residues long. J lost 1 base, V lost 2 bases, and 8 bases had no gene match. Germline-derived CDR1 and CDR2 are SGHVS and FQNEAQ. As to this clonotype: Its antigen is undetermined.

The V gene is TRBV7-8, the J gene TRBJ2-3; 8 nucleotides align to TRBD2. The sample was blood, either unsorted or a sorted T cell fraction (not recorded which). The sequence came from a male donor with ankylosing spondylitis. CDR3 protein: CASSLRGRGGRTDTQYF. DNA of the CDR3: TGTGCCAGCAGCTTACGGGGTCGCGGGGGGCGCACAGATACGCAGTATTTT.